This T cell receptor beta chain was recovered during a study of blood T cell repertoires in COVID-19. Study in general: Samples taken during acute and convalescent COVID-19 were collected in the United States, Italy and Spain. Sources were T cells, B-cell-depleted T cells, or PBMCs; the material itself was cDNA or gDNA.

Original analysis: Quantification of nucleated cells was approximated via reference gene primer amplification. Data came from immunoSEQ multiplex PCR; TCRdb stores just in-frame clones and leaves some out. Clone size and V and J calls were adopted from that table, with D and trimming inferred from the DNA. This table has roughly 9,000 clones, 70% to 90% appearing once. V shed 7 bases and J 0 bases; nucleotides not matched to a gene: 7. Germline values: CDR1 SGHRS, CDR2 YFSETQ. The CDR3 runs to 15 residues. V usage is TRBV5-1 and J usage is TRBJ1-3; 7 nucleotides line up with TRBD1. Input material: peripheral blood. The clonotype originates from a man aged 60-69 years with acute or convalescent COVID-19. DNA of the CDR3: TGCGCCAGCGGCAGGGGGTCGGGCTCTGGAAACACCATATATTTT. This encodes CASGRGSGSGNTIYF.